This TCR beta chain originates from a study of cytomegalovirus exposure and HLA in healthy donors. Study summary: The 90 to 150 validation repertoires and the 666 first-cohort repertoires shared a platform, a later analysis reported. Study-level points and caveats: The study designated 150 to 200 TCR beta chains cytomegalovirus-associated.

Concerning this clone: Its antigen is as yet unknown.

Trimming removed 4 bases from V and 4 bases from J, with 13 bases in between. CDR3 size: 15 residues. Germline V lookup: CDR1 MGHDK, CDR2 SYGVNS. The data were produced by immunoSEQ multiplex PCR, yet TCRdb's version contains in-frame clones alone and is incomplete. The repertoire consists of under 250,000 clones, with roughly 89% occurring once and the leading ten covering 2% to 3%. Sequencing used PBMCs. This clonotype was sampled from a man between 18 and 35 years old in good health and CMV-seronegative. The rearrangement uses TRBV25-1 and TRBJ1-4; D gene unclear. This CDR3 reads CASSALTELNEKLFF. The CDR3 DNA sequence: TGTGCCAGCAGTGCGCTGACGGAGCTTAATGAAAAACTGTTTTTT.